The 10 T cell receptor beta chains below all came from one sample that was sequenced in a study of cytomegalovirus exposure and HLA in healthy donors. The PCR was carried out with 60 Vbeta primers and 13 Jbeta primers. TCRdb's table, derived via immunoSEQ multiplex PCR, lists solely in-frame clones and lacks some. The sample lists about 82,000 clones; less than 80% were seen once. The sample comprised PBMCs. The origin of the receptors is a woman between 45 and 65 years old in good health and CMV-seropositive.

This clone was seen a single time. The CDR3 DNA follows: TGTGCCAGTAGTGTCACTAGCGCAGGCAGACAGGAGACCCAGTACTTC. It is translated as CASSVTSAGRQETQYF. The chain is built from TRBV19 and TRBJ2-5, with 7 positions matching TRBD2. The trim removed 5 bases at V and 5 bases at J, leaving 14 bases unmatched. CDR1 and CDR2 from the germline V gene are LNHDA and SQIVND (reference sequence). The CDR3 contains 16 residues.

The CDR3 DNA sequence: TGCGCCAGCAGCTTAGGGGTGAATAATGAAAAACTGTTTTTT. Its protein product is CASSLGVNNEKLFF. This chain joins TRBV5-1 and TRBJ1-4; TRBD1 might be the D (5 bases). The V end lost 2 bases, the J end lost 4 bases, and 9 bases lay between the germline ends. CDR3 length: 14 residues. The V gene's germline CDR1 is SGHRS and CDR2 YFSETQ. Using reference TRBV5-1 and TRBJ1-4 for the parts outside the CDR3, the full variable domain is KAGVTQTPRYLIKTRGQQVTLSCSPISGHRSVSWYQQTPGQGLQFLFEYFSETQRNKGNFPGRFSGRQFSNSRSEMNVSTLELGDSALYLCASSLGVNNEKLFFGSGTQLSVL.

The table lists this clone with a few counts. This chain uses TRBV5-1 with TRBJ2-3; tentative D call: TRBD1 (5 bases). CDR1 is SGHRS and CDR2 is YFSETQ in the germline V gene. The CDR3 runs to 13 residues. V lost 0 bases and J 6 bases, leaving 8 bases between the germline ends. The CDR3 region has the DNA TGCGCCAGCAGCTTGGTAGGGGCTGATACGCAGTATTTT. Protein: CASSLVGADTQYF.

The gene calls are TRBV9 and TRBJ2-7; D is perhaps TRBD1 (6 bases). V shed 2 bases and J shed 0 bases, with 9 bases lying between them. The V gene's germline CDR1 is SGDLS and CDR2 YYNGEE. The CDR3 length is 14 residues. CDR3 protein: CASSVQDSSYEQYF. As DNA, the CDR3 is TGTGCCAGCAGCGTCCAGGACAGCTCCTACGAGCAGTACTTC.

CDR3 sequence: CASSYLSDSTGETQYF. CDR3 nucleotide sequence: TGTGCCAGCAGTTACTTGTCGGACTCCACGGGAGAGACCCAGTACTTC. The chain joins TRBV6-5 to TRBJ2-5; perhaps TRBD2 as D (5 bases). CDR1 is MNHEY, CDR2 SVGAGI, per germline. This CDR3 has 16 amino acids. V lost 1 base and J lost 4, with 16 bases in between.

Only a few counts were recorded for this clone. The chain couples TRBV2 to TRBJ2-2; 9 nucleotides line up with TRBD1. This CDR3 is 14 amino acids long. After removal of 6 bases from V and 5 bases from J, the junction contained 4 bases not matched to a gene. Germline V CDR1 and CDR2: SNHLY, FYNNEI. The CDR3 loop is CASSLTGGTGELFF. The CDR3 coding sequence is TGTGCCAGCAGCCTGACAGGGGGAACCGGGGAGCTGTTTTTT.

The rearrangement links TRBV5-1 to TRBJ1-1; D possibly corresponds to TRBD1 (5 bases). There are 15 residues in the CDR3. V was shortened by 0 bases and J by 8 bases, with 17 bases between the two germline ends. Per the germline V gene, CDR1 is SGHRS and CDR2 is YFSETQ. CDR3 DNA sequence: TGCGCCAGCAGCTTGGGGCAGGGTTGGGAATCGGAAGCTTTCTTT. Amino acid sequence: CASSLGQGWESEAFF.

The V and J genes are TRBV25-1 and TRBJ1-2, with D perhaps TRBD1 (5 bases). CDR1 and CDR2 (germline): MGHDK, SYGVNS. The CDR3 covers 15 residues. V was shortened by 5 bases and J by 0 bases, with 13 bases between the two germline ends. The CDR3 bases are TGTGCCAGCAGTCCTCCCCTGGACACTAACTATGGCTACACCTTC. Translated, it gives CASSPPLDTNYGYTF.

V is TRBV5-6 and J is TRBJ2-7, with 10 bases lining up with TRBD1. CDR3 length: 15 amino acids. In germline, CDR1 is SGHDT, CDR2 YYEEEE. J gave up 7 bases and V 3 bases, and 10 bases lay outside the gene matches. CDR3 loop: CASSYYDRGLGEQYF. The CDR3 coding sequence is TGTGCCAGCAGCTACTACGACAGGGGGCTGGGAGAGCAGTACTTC.

The gene calls are TRBV6-1 and TRBJ1-2; 7 bases map to TRBD1. The CDR3 sequence is 15 residues long. CDR1 is MNHNS and CDR2 is SASEGT in the germline V gene. V shed 5 bases, J shed 8 bases, and the junction held 14 bases outside the gene matches. CDR3 nucleotides: TGTGCCAGCAGTCCTGGGGACAGCGGGAGGTGGGGCTACACCTTC. It codes for CASSPGDSGRWGYTF.